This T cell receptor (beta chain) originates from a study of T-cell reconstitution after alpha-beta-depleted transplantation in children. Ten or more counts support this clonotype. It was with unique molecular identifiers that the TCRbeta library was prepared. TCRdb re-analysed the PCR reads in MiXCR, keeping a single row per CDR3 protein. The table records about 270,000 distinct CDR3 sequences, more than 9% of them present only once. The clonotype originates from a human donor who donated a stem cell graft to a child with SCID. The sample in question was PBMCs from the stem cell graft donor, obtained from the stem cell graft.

The CDR3 DNA reads as TGCGCCAGCAGCTTGGCACGTACGAACACCGGGGAGCTGTTTTTT. This gives the protein CASSLARTNTGELFF. This chain links TRBV5-1 with TRBJ2-2; D is undetermined. The CDR3 has 15 residues. V lost 0 bases and J 0 bases, leaving 6 bases between the germline ends. The germline V gene has CDR1 SGHRS and CDR2 YFSETQ.